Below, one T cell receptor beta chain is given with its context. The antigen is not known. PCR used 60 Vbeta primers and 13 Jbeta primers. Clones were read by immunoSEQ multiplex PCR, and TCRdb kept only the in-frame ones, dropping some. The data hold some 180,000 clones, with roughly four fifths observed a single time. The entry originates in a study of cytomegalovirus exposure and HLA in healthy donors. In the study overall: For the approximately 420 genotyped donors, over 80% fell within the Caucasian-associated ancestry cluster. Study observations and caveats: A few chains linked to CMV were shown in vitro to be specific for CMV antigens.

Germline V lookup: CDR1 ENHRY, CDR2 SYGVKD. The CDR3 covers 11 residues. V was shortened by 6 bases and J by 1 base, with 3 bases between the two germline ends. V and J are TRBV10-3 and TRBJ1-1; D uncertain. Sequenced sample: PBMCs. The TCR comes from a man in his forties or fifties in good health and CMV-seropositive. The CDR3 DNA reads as TGTGCCATCAGGGCGAACACTGAAGCTTTCTTT. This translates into CAIRANTEAFF.